Presented here are 13 T cell receptor beta chains from one specimen sequenced in a study of cytomegalovirus exposure and HLA in healthy donors. PCR employed 60 Vbeta and 13 Jbeta primers. TCRdb keeps only in-frame clones here, not all; method: immunoSEQ multiplex PCR. The sample carries 200,000 or so clones, approximately 84% recorded once. Material: PBMCs. These receptors originate from a woman in her 50s in good health and CMV-seropositive.

The chain carries TRBV7-8 and TRBJ1-6, with 8 nucleotides matching TRBD1. Germline assignment: CDR1 SGHVS and CDR2 FQNEAQ. This CDR3 has 14 residues. The trim removed 6 bases at V and 4 bases at J, leaving 2 bases unmatched. CDR3 loop: CASSRTGYNSPLHF. The CDR3 bases are TGTGCCAGCAGTCGGACAGGGTATAATTCACCCCTCCACTTT.

The CDR3 nucleotides are TGTGCCAGCGGTCGGGGGGGATTCCAAGAGACCCAGTACTTC. Amino acids: CASGRGGFQETQYF. V and J are TRBV7-2 and TRBJ2-5, with TRBD2 matching 8 bases. CDR1 and CDR2 (germline): SGHTA, FQGNSA. The CDR3 runs 14 residues. V was pared by 8 bases and J by 1 base, with 6 bases of the junction left unmatched.

A word on this clone: One junction end disagrees with the germline gene, perhaps due to a read error. The chain has TRBV7-9 and TRBJ1-4; D is ambiguous. CDR1 is SEHNR, CDR2 FQNEAQ, per germline (reference sequence). The CDR3 has 12 amino acids. The CDR3 sequence is CSSSLSVEKLFF. The DNA of the CDR3 is TGTTCCAGCAGCTTATCGGTGGAAAAACTGTTTTTT.

V is TRBV30 and J is TRBJ1-1; D not resolved. Germline values: CDR1 GTSNPN, CDR2 SVGIG (reference sequence). The length of the CDR3 is 13 residues. V gave up 1 base and J gave up 1 base, with 7 bases separating them. CDR3 loop: CAWSAYQNTEAFF. DNA of the CDR3: TGTGCCTGGAGTGCCTACCAGAACACTGAAGCTTTCTTT.

In this sample, this clone turned up once. The chain joins TRBV7-2 to TRBJ2-5, with 8 bases matching TRBD2. The CDR3 spans 16 residues. From germline, CDR1 is SGHTA and CDR2 FQGNSA. Germline trimming cut 5 bases from V and 7 bases from J; bases unmatched to any gene: 15. DNA of the CDR3: TGTGCCAGCAGCCCTCCGACTAGCGTCAACTGGGCGACCCAGTACTTC. This sequence encodes CASSPPTSVNWATQYF.

The chain is built from TRBV6-5 and TRBJ2-7, with D possibly matching TRBD1 (6 bases). Trimming shortened V by 2 bases and J by 1 base, and 12 bases separated the two germline ends. This CDR3 is 15 amino acids long. Germline V CDR1 and CDR2: MNHEY, SVGAGI. The CDR3 region is CASSYGTSSSYEQYF. The CDR3 nucleotides read TGTGCCAGCAGTTACGGGACAAGTTCTTCCTACGAGCAGTACTTC.

The V call is TRBV28, the J call TRBJ2-7, with 7 bases aligning to TRBD2. This CDR3 has 14 amino acids. The germline V gene encodes CDR1 MDHEN and CDR2 SYDVKM. The V segment lost 3 bases and the J segment 6 bases; nucleotides outside the gene matches: 8. In DNA form, the CDR3 reads TGTGCCAGCAGTTTCCGGGGGGACGTACCCGAGCAGTACTTC. Amino acid sequence: CASSFRGDVPEQYF.

This sequence joins TRBV7-2 and TRBJ2-6; D gene uncertain. CDR1 is SGHTA, CDR2 FQGNSA, per germline. The CDR3 runs to 17 residues. Trimming left V 3 bases short and J 0 bases short, with 12 bases between. CDR3 region: CASSFAGGSSGANVLTF. The CDR3 nucleotides read TGTGCCAGCAGCTTTGCAGGTGGGTCCTCTGGGGCCAACGTCCTGACTTTC.

J is TRBJ2-3 and V is TRBV15, with D possibly being TRBD1 (5 bases). Looked up from germline, CDR1 is LNHNV and CDR2 is YYDKDF (reference sequence). The length of the CDR3 is 16 residues. Trimming left V 1 base short and J 2 bases short, with 13 bases between. In DNA, the CDR3 is TGTGCCACCAGCAGAGGAATTCAGGGTAACACAGATACGCAGTATTTT. As protein: CATSRGIQGNTDTQYF.

The chain carries TRBV29-1 and TRBJ2-4; 7 nucleotides agree with TRBD2. Germline loops: CDR1 SQVTM, CDR2 ANQGSEA. The CDR3 contains 15 residues. With V trimmed by 0 bases and J by 7 bases, 9 bases remained unmatched. The CDR3 nucleotides read TGCAGCGTTGAAGATCAGGGAGGGGACGGGAACATTCAGTACTTC. Its protein product is CSVEDQGGDGNIQYF.

This chain uses TRBV28 with TRBJ1-2; 10 nucleotides align to TRBD1. The CDR3 has 14 amino acids. Germline trimming cut 6 bases from V and 4 bases from J; bases unmatched to any gene: 5. Germline CDR1 reads MDHEN; CDR2 reads SYDVKM. In nucleotides, the CDR3 is TGTGCCAGCAGACCCGGACAGGGGGGCTATGGCTACACCTTC. Amino acids: CASRPGQGGYGYTF.

The V call is TRBV28, the J call TRBJ2-7, with D possibly being TRBD1 (5 bases). The CDR3 has 12 residues. The germline CDR1 and CDR2 sequences are MDHEN and SYDVKM. Trimming stripped 2 bases from V and 6 bases from J, with 8 bases between. CDR3 DNA: TGTGCCAGCAGTTTAGTAAGGGGCGAGCAGTACTTC. This sequence encodes CASSLVRGEQYF.

The rearrangement links TRBV6-5 to TRBJ2-7, with a possible D match to TRBD2 (5 bases). The ends were cut back, 0 bases at V and 5 bases at J, with 8 bases in the middle. The CDR3 spans 13 residues. Germline loops: CDR1 MNHEY, CDR2 SVGAGI. CDR3 DNA: TGTGCCAGCAGTTACTCCCGGGGAGACGAGCAGTACTTC. As protein: CASSYSRGDEQYF.